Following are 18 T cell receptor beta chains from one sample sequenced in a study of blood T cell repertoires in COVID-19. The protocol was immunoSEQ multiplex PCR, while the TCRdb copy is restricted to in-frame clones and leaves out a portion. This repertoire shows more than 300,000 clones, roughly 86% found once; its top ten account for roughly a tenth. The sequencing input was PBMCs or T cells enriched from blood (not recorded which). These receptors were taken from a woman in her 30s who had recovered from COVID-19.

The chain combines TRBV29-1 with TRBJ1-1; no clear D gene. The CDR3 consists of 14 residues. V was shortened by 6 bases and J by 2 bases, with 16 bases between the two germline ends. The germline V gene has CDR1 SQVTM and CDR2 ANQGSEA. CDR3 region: CSVFRHLSNTEAFF. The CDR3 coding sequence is TGCAGCGTCTTTCGACACCTATCAAACACTGAAGCTTTCTTT.

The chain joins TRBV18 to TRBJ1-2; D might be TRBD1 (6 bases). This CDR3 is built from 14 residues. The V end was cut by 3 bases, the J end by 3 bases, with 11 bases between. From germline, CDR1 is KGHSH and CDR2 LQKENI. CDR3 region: CASSPRTVDYGYTF. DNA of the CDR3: TGTGCCAGCTCACCGAGGACAGTCGACTATGGCTACACCTTC.

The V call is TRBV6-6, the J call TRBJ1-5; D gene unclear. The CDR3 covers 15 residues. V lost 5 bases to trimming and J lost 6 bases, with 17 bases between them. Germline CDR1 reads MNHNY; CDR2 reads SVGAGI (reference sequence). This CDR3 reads CASSEGGEGTQPQHF. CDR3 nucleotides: TGTGCCAGCAGTGAGGGTGGGGAGGGCACTCAGCCCCAGCATTTT.

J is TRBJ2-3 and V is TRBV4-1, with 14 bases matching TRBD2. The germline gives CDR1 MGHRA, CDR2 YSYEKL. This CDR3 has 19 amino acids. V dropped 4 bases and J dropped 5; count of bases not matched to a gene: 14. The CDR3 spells CASSRGLAGGRVRGDTQYF. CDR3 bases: TGCGCCAGCAGCCGCGGACTAGCGGGGGGTCGGGTGAGGGGAGATACGCAGTATTTT.

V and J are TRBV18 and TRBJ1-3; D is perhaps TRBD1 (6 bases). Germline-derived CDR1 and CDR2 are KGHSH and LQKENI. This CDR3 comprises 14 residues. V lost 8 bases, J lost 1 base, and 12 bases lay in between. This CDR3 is CASLGAQSGNTIYF. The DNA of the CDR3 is TGTGCCAGCCTGGGGGCACAGTCTGGAAACACCATATATTTT.

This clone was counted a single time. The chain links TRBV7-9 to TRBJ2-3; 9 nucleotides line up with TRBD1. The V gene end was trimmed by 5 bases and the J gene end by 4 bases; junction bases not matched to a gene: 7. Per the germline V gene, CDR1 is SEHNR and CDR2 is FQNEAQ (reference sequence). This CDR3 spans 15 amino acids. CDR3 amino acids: CASSAGQGRSDTQYF. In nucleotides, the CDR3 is TGTGCCAGCAGCGCAGGACAGGGGAGGTCAGATACGCAGTATTTT.

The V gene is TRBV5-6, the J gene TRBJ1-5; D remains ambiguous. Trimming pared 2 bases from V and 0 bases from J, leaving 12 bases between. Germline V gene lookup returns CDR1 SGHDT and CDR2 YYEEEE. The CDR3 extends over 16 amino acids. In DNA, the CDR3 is TGTGCCAGCAGCTTACTGTCCGGGGTTAGCAATCAGCCCCAGCATTTT. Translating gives CASSLLSGVSNQPQHF.

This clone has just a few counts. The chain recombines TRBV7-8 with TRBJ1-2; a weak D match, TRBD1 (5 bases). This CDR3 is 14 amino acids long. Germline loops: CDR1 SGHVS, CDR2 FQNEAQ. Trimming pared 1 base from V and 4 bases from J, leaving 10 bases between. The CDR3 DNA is TGTGCCAGCAGCTTAGAAGGGCAGGGCTATGGCTACACCTTC. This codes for CASSLEGQGYGYTF.

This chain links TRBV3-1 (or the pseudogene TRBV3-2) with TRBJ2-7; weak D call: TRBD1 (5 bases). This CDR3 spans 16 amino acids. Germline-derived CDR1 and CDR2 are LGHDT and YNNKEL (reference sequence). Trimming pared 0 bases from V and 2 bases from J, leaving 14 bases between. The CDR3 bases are TGTGCCAGCAGCCAAGAAGCAGGGTCCCTGGCCTACGAGCAGTACTTC. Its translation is CASSQEAGSLAYEQYF.

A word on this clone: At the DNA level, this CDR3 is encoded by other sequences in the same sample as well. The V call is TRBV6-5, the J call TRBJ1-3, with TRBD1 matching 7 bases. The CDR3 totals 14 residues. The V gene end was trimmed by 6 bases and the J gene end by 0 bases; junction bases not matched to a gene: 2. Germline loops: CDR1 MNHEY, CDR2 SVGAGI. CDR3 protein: CASRDRSSGNTIYF. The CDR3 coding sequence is TGTGCCAGCAGGGACAGGAGCTCTGGAAACACCATATATTTT.

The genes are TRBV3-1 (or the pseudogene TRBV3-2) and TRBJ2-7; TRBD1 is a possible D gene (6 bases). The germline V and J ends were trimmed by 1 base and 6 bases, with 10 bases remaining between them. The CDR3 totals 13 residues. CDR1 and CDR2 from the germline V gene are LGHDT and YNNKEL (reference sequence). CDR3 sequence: CASSQGTRGEQYF. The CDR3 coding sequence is TGTGCCAGCAGCCAAGGTACCAGGGGCGAGCAGTACTTC.

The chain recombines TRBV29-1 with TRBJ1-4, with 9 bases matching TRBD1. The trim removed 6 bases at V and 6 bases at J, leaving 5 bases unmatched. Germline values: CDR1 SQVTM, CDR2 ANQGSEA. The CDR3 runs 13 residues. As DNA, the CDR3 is TGCAGCGTGGGGACAGGGTTGTATGAAAAACTGTTTTTT. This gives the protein CSVGTGLYEKLFF.

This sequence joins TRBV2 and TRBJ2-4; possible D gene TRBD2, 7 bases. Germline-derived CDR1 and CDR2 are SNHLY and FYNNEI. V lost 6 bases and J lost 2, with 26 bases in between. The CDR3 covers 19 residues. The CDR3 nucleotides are TGTGCCAGCAGCGAGGGAGGCTTCTCGGAGGGGGGGCCCAAAAACATTCAGTACTTC. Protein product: CASSEGGFSEGGPKNIQYF.

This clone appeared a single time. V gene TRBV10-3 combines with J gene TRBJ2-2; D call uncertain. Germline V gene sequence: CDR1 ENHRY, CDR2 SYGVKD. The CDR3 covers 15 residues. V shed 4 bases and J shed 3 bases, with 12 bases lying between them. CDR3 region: CAISVPGLDTGELFF. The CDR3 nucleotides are TGTGCCATCAGTGTGCCAGGATTGGACACCGGGGAGCTGTTTTTT.

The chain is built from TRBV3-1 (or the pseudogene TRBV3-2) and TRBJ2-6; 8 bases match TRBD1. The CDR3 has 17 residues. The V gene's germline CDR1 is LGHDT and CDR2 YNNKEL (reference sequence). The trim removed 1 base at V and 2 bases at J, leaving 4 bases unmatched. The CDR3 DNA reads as TGTGCCAGCAGCCAAGGGAACAGGGGGACTGGGGCCAACGTCCTGACTTTC. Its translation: CASSQGNRGTGANVLTF.

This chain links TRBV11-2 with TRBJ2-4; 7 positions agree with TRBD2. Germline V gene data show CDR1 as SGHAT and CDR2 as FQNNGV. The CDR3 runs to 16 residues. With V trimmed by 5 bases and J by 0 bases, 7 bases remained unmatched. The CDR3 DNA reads TGTGCCAGCAGCCCCCGGGGGGAAGTAGCCAAAAACATTCAGTACTTC. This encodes CASSPRGEVAKNIQYF.

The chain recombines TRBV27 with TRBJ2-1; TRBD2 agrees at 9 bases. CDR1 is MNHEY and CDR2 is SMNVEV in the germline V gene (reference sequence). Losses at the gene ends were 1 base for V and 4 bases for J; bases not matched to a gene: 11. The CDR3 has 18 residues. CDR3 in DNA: TGTGCCAGCAGTTTATTAGGGTCTAGCGGGAAACATTACAATGAGCAGTTCTTC. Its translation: CASSLLGSSGKHYNEQFF.

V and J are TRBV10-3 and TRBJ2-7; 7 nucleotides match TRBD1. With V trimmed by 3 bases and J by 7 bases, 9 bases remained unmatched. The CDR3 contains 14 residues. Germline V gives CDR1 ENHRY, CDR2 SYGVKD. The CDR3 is CAISDLQGTGEQYF. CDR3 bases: TGTGCCATCAGTGATTTACAGGGGACGGGGGAGCAGTACTTC.